This T cell receptor beta chain was sequenced in a study of PD-L1 blockade in urothelial cancer. Whole-study context: About 90% of the 29 patients were men who had bladder-origin urothelial cancer.

Documented time point: pretreatment peripheral blood. Sequencing was performed with immunoSEQ multiplex PCR; in TCRdb, only in-frame clones are kept and a portion is missing. The sample includes approximately 90,000 clones, 85% to 90% of them seen just once. The sequence derives from a man aged 60-69 years with urothelial cancer. This sample comprised PBMCs, obtained around atezolizumab (anti-PD-L1) treatment.

CDR3 residues: CASSLRRDAYEQYF. The CDR3 nucleotides are TGTGCCAGCAGCCTTCGACGGGATGCCTACGAGCAGTACTTC. V gene TRBV11-2 combines with J gene TRBJ2-7, with TRBD2 as a possible D gene (5 bases). The V end was cut by 5 bases, the J end by 2 bases, with 13 bases between. Germline V gene sequence: CDR1 SGHAT, CDR2 FQNNGV. The CDR3 consists of 14 residues.